The 16 T cell receptor beta chains below come from one sample, sequenced in a study of blood T cell repertoires in COVID-19. The method was immunoSEQ multiplex PCR; TCRdb's version includes in-frame clones alone and lacks a portion of them. The table includes about 480,000 clones, approximately 90% detected once. Sequencing input: PBMCs or T cells enriched from blood (not recorded which). Receptors originate from a woman in her late teens or twenties with acute COVID-19.

V usage is TRBV5-4 and J usage is TRBJ2-1, with D perhaps matching TRBD2 (5 bases). The CDR3 spans 12 residues. Germline CDR1 reads SGHNT; CDR2 reads YYREEE (reference sequence). V was cut by 0 bases and J by 10 bases, with 8 bases left in between. The CDR3 spells CASSLASSEQFF. CDR3 DNA: TGTGCCAGCAGCTTGGCTAGCTCAGAGCAGTTCTTC. Complete variable domain (other parts from reference TRBV5-4 and TRBJ2-1): ETGVTQSPTHLIKTRGQQVTLRCSSQSGHNTVSWYQQALGQGPQFIFQYYREEENGRGNFPPRFSGLQFPNYSSELNVNALELDDSALYLCASSLASSEQFFGPGTRLTVL.

This clone has just a few counts. The chain is built from TRBV19 and TRBJ1-5; no firm D call. Trimming stripped 6 bases from V and 3 bases from J, with 9 bases between. The CDR3 length is 13 residues. CDR1 and CDR2 (germline): LNHDA, SQIVND (reference sequence). The CDR3 coding sequence is TGTGCCAGTAGCGAGGGTTACAATCAGCCCCAGCATTTT. It is translated as CASSEGYNQPQHF.

In this sample, this clone turned up a few times. This specimen includes other DNA sequences encoding the same CDR3. V gene TRBV7-8 combines with J gene TRBJ1-1, with TRBD1 identical over 8 bases. Germline V gene sequence: CDR1 SGHVS, CDR2 FQNEAQ. CDR3 length equals 15 residues. J gave up 2 bases and V 0 bases, and 2 bases lay outside the gene matches. In DNA form, the CDR3 reads TGTGCCAGCAGCTTAGCCGACAGGGGAAACACTGAAGCTTTCTTT. Translation: CASSLADRGNTEAFF.

This clone was seen a handful of times. This chain links TRBV3-1 (or the pseudogene TRBV3-2) with TRBJ1-2; a weak D match, TRBD1 (6 bases). Trimming took off 8 bases at V and 4 bases at J, with 14 bases between the two ends. From germline, CDR1 is LGHDT and CDR2 YNNKEL (reference sequence). The CDR3 covers 13 residues. CDR3 nucleotide sequence: TGTGCCAGCGGTGAGGGGGGGTTCTATGGCTACACCTTC. It codes for CASGEGGFYGYTF.

The chain recombines TRBV28 with TRBJ1-5; TRBD1 aligns across 7 bases. CDR1 is MDHEN and CDR2 is SYDVKM in the germline V gene. J gave up 7 bases and V 6 bases, and 9 bases lay outside the gene matches. CDR3 size: 14 residues. CDR3 DNA sequence: TGTGCCAGCAGGCACCGGGACAGAAGGCAGCCCCAGCATTTT. Translated, it gives CASRHRDRRQPQHF.

The chain couples TRBV6-5 to TRBJ2-7; tentative D call: TRBD1 (6 bases). Trimming stripped 6 bases from V and 3 bases from J, with 15 bases between. This CDR3 is 14 amino acids long. The germline V gene has CDR1 MNHEY and CDR2 SVGAGI. In DNA form, the CDR3 reads TGTGCCAGCAGGAAGGACAGAGGAATCTACGAGCAGTACTTC. It translates to CASRKDRGIYEQYF.

This sequence joins TRBV3-1 (or the pseudogene TRBV3-2) and TRBJ1-2; D not resolved. The CDR3 loop spans 14 amino acids. Trimming stripped 1 base from V and 8 bases from J, with 14 bases between. Germline values: CDR1 LGHDT, CDR2 YNNKEL (reference sequence). The CDR3 here is CASSQGSGSRGYTF. The CDR3 DNA sequence: TGTGCCAGCAGCCAAGGATCAGGAAGTCGGGGCTACACCTTC.

Regarding this clone: The same CDR3 also results from other DNA sequences found in this sample. The chain has TRBV19 and TRBJ1-2, with D possibly matching TRBD1 (5 bases). Looked up from germline, CDR1 is LNHDA and CDR2 is SQIVND (reference sequence). The ends were cut back, 2 bases at V and 4 bases at J, with 8 bases in the middle. The CDR3 is 13 amino acids. The CDR3 nucleotides are TGTGCCAGTAGTATAAGGCAGGGCTATGGCTACACCTTC. This sequence encodes CASSIRQGYGYTF.

This clone has a handful of counts. The chain joins TRBV5-1 to TRBJ1-1; 8 nucleotides line up with TRBD1. V lost 4 bases, J lost 4 bases, and 6 bases stayed unmatched. CDR1 SGHRS and CDR2 YFSETQ come from the germline V gene. The length of the CDR3 is 14 residues. In DNA, the CDR3 is TGCGCCAGCAGCACCGGACAGGGTACCACTGAAGCTTTCTTT. This codes for CASSTGQGTTEAFF.

The CDR3 DNA is TGTGCCAGCAGCTCCGGGGACTTCACAGATACGCAGTATTTT. Translation: CASSSGDFTDTQYF. The V call is TRBV5-6, the J call TRBJ2-3; D possibly corresponds to TRBD2 (6 bases). V lost 3 bases and J 2 bases, leaving 10 bases between the germline ends. This CDR3 is 14 amino acids long. Germline CDR1 is SGHDT and CDR2 is YYEEEE.

This chain connects TRBV19 to TRBJ1-3, with TRBD1 as a possible D gene (6 bases). Germline lookup yields CDR1 LNHDA and CDR2 SQIVND (reference sequence). The CDR3 loop spans 13 amino acids. V lost 3 bases, J lost 7 bases, and 10 bases lay in between. CDR3 in amino acids: CASSMVQGNTIYF. In DNA form, the CDR3 reads TGTGCCAGTAGTATGGTGCAGGGGAACACCATATATTTT.

The chain carries TRBV7-3 and TRBJ1-1; D call uncertain. The CDR3 extends over 13 amino acids. Trimming pared 4 bases from V and 4 bases from J, leaving 10 bases between. CDR1 and CDR2 (germline): SGHTA, FQGTGA. The CDR3, as DNA: TGTGCCAGCAGCTCTCCCCACGGCACTGAAGCTTTCTTT. This codes for CASSSPHGTEAFF.

This chain links TRBV5-6 with TRBJ2-1; D is possibly TRBD2 (6 bases). Deletions cut 2 bases from V and 9 bases from J, with 15 bases between. CDR1 is SGHDT, CDR2 YYEEEE, per germline. The CDR3 is made up of 14 amino acids. The CDR3 DNA reads as TGTGCCAGCAGCTTCTTCCAACCTAGCGCTGAGCAGTTCTTC. Its translation is CASSFFQPSAEQFF.

V gene TRBV6-5 combines with J gene TRBJ1-5; D gene uncertain. V was shortened by 9 bases and J by 0 bases, with 12 bases between the two germline ends. The CDR3 has 14 residues. Germline V gene lookup returns CDR1 MNHEY and CDR2 SVGAGI. CDR3 in amino acids: CASTPRDSNQPQHF. The CDR3 DNA reads as TGTGCCAGTACCCCGAGGGATAGCAATCAGCCCCAGCATTTT.

This chain joins TRBV7-3 and TRBJ1-1, with unresolved D. The CDR3 contains 13 residues. Germline lookup yields CDR1 SGHTA and CDR2 FQGTGA. V lost 4 bases and J 0 bases, leaving 6 bases between the germline ends. The CDR3 here is CASSSNLNTEAFF. The CDR3 region has the DNA TGTGCCAGCAGCTCGAACTTGAACACTGAAGCTTTCTTT.

This clone has just one count. This chain joins TRBV3-1 (or the pseudogene TRBV3-2) and TRBJ2-3; 11 bases fit TRBD2. This CDR3 contains 16 residues. V trimming: 0 bases; J trimming: 7 bases; junction bases outside the gene matches: 6. The germline V gene has CDR1 LGHDT and CDR2 YNNKEL (reference sequence). CDR3 DNA sequence: TGTGCCAGCAGCCAAGAGCGACTAGCGGGGCGGAATACGCAGTATTTT. Its protein product is CASSQERLAGRNTQYF.